This T cell receptor beta chain was obtained from a study of tumor and adjacent non-tumor tissue in lung cancer. Across the study: The cohort had roughly 12 adenocarcinoma, a couple of squamous cell and 1 small cell patients.

Regarding this clonotype: The antigen is undetermined. A much larger clone lies a single base off, so this may be a read error. In this CDR3 the conserved last residue, phenylalanine or tryptophan, is missing, so a read error is likely.

The CDR3 has 15 amino acids. From germline, CDR1 is SNHLY and CDR2 FYNNEI. V shed 4 bases and J shed 5 bases, with 14 bases lying between them. The library came from three nested PCR rounds adapted from ARM-PCR protocols. TCRdb processed the multiplex PCR reads anew with MiXCR; each CDR3 protein has one entry. The sample gives fewer than 120,000 distinct CDR3 sequences, about 80% of which show up once; about 23% is in the top ten. Study outcomes and limitations: In normal lung, the top 100 clones were significantly more dominant than in tumor. Patients with more diverse tumor TCRs had worse survival.

No cell sorting was done before RNA was extracted from the tissue. Chemotherapy-naive patients with new lung cancer underwent thoracic surgery in China, August–late 2014. The clonotype comes from a man aged 65 to 85 with non-small cell lung cancer. The material sequenced was lung tumor tissue. V gene TRBV2 combines with J gene TRBJ2-2, with D perhaps matching TRBD1 or TRBD2 (6 bases each). CDR3 loop: CASSAQTGRTGELFL. CDR3 DNA sequence: TGTGCCAGCAGTGCACAAACAGGGAGGACCGGGGAGCTGTTTCTT.